A single sample is the source of the 24 T cell receptor beta chains below, sequenced in a study of blood T cell repertoires in COVID-19 (dated by TCRdb to between 2020 and 2021). Library prep was done by the immunoSEQ multiplex PCR assay. TCRdb obtained this table from immuneACCESS and retained in-frame rearrangements with V and J assigned. These tables miss some clones; where compared with another copy, unresolved V genes account for less than half of the shortfall, and the remainder is unexplained. In all, the sample holds almost 90,000 clones, and around nine tenths of those were seen once. Clones ranked in the top ten supply 11% of the sample. The specimen was peripheral blood. These receptors were obtained from a man older than 75 with acute or convalescent COVID-19.

This chain joins TRBV21-1 and TRBJ2-3; TRBD2, the table's D call, was not compared with the DNA. TRBV21-1 is listed as a pseudogene. There are 17 residues in the CDR3. CDR3: CASSRMTSRVQVDTQYF. In nucleotides, the CDR3 is TGTGCCAGCAGCAGGATGACTAGCCGAGTTCAGGTAGATACGCAGTATTTT.

The chain combines TRBV6-5 with TRBJ1-5, with D uncertain. There are 13 residues in the CDR3. Germline V CDR1 and CDR2: MNHEY, SVGAGI. Trimming took off 4 bases at V and 2 bases at J, with 6 bases between the two ends. CDR3 nucleotide sequence: TGTGCCAGCAGTTCGACTCGCAATCAGCCCCAGCATTTT. Its translation is CASSSTRNQPQHF.

The chain combines TRBV3-1 (or the pseudogene TRBV3-2) with TRBJ2-3, with 8 bases fitting TRBD1. The CDR3 is 14 residues long. V trimming: 4 bases; J trimming: 6 bases; junction bases outside the gene matches: 6. Germline CDR1 LGHDT, CDR2 YNNKEL (reference sequence). The chain's CDR3 is CASSRQGAVDTQYF. The CDR3 region has the DNA TGTGCCAGCAGCCGGCAGGGGGCTGTGGATACGCAGTATTTT.

This clone was found a few times. CDR3 residues: CASSFRTGLAANTGELFF. The CDR3 DNA reads as TGTGCCAGCAGCTTCCGGACAGGGCTTGCAGCGAACACCGGGGAGCTGTTTTTT. This chain joins TRBV11-2 and TRBJ2-2; 8 nucleotides agree with TRBD1. Trimming at V came to 3 bases and at J to 0 bases, leaving 9 bases not matched to a gene. Germline V gives CDR1 SGHAT, CDR2 FQNNGV. The CDR3 sequence is 18 residues long.

The genes are TRBV4-2 and TRBJ2-2, with TRBD2 matching 9 bases. This CDR3 region has 15 residues. V was clipped by 6 bases and J by 5 bases; unmatched bases: 7. Germline assignment: CDR1 LGHNA and CDR2 YNFKEQ. In DNA form, the CDR3 reads TGTGCCAGCAGGCGGGAGGGCCCGGGGACCGGGGAGCTGTTTTTT. As protein: CASRREGPGTGELFF.

The V and J genes are TRBV10-3 and TRBJ1-2; the D gene is possibly TRBD1 (5 bases). The ends were cut back, 10 bases at V and 3 bases at J, with 15 bases in the middle. Germline values: CDR1 ENHRY, CDR2 SYGVKD. The CDR3 is 13 amino acids. This CDR3 is CATNEQVDYGYTF. The CDR3 DNA follows: TGTGCCACAAACGAACAGGTAGACTATGGCTACACCTTC.

V and J are TRBV7-3 and TRBJ2-2; D is possibly TRBD2 (5 bases). The germline V gene has CDR1 SGHTA and CDR2 FQGTGA. This CDR3 is built from 15 residues. Trimming left V 2 bases short and J 5 bases short, with 12 bases between. The CDR3 here is CASSLASGNTGELFF. The DNA for the CDR3 is TGTGCCAGCAGCTTAGCGTCGGGAAATACCGGGGAGCTGTTTTTT.

The chain carries TRBV5-1 and TRBJ1-6; D uncertain. The germline CDR1 and CDR2 sequences are SGHRS and YFSETQ. This CDR3 contains 16 residues. Trimming took off 4 bases at V and 0 bases at J, with 11 bases between the two ends. CDR3 DNA: TGCGCCAGCAGCGAGGGCAGCAGCTCCTATAATTCACCCCTCCACTTT. Protein sequence: CASSEGSSSYNSPLHF.

The J gene is TRBJ2-1, the V gene TRBV11-1; possible D gene TRBD2, 5 bases. CDR3 length: 13 amino acids. CDR1 is SGHAT and CDR2 is FQDESV in the germline V gene (reference sequence). Trimming left V 5 bases short and J 7 bases short, with 12 bases between. The CDR3 DNA reads as TGTGCCAGCAGCCCACCGCCGGGGAATGAGCAGTTCTTC. Translating it yields CASSPPPGNEQFF.

The chain employs TRBV19 and TRBJ1-3; D is unclear. This CDR3 has 13 residues. The V end was cut by 4 bases, the J end by 3 bases, with 7 bases between. Looked up from germline, CDR1 is LNHDA and CDR2 is SQIVND (reference sequence). The CDR3 reads CASSTVVGNTIYF. In nucleotides, the CDR3 is TGTGCCAGTAGTACTGTCGTTGGAAACACCATATATTTT.

The chain carries TRBV18 and TRBJ2-7; 9 bases are a match to TRBD1. The CDR3 sequence is 14 residues long. J lost 6 bases, V lost 6 bases, and 9 bases had no gene match. The germline gives CDR1 KGHSH, CDR2 LQKENI. The CDR3 loop reads CASSLGQGGGEQYF. The CDR3 bases are TGTGCCAGCTCGCTGGGACAGGGAGGTGGCGAGCAGTACTTC.

The chain is built from TRBV30 and TRBJ1-1, with D unresolved. Germline V gene lookup returns CDR1 GTSNPN and CDR2 SVGIG (reference sequence). The CDR3 extends over 12 amino acids. Trimming shortened V by 4 bases and J by 0 bases, and 6 bases separated the two germline ends. This chain's CDR3 is CAWKPMNTEAFF. The CDR3 nucleotides read TGTGCCTGGAAGCCTATGAACACTGAAGCTTTCTTT.

The J gene is TRBJ1-5, the V gene TRBV4-1, with 8 positions matching TRBD1. V lost 0 bases to trimming and J lost 2 bases; unmatched junction nucleotides: 15. This CDR3 spans 20 amino acids. Germline CDR1 is MGHRA and CDR2 is YSYEKL. For the CDR3, the DNA is TGCGCCAGCAGCCAAGAAATCCCGGATACCGACAGGGGTCGCAATCAGCCCCAGCATTTT. Translation gives CASSQEIPDTDRGRNQPQHF.

J is TRBJ1-6 and V is TRBV9; 7 bases line up with TRBD1. This CDR3 contains 15 residues. The V gene end was trimmed by 4 bases and the J gene end by 9 bases; junction bases not matched to a gene: 10. CDR1 and CDR2 from the germline V gene are SGDLS and YYNGEE. CDR3 in DNA: TGTGCCAGCAGCCCGACAGGGCAGGGGGGTTCACCCCTCCACTTT. Protein product: CASSPTGQGGSPLHF. The entire variable domain, with the rest obtained from reference TRBV9 and TRBJ1-6, is as follows: DSGVTQTPKHLITATGQRVTLRCSPRSGDLSVYWYQQSLDQGLQFLIQYYNGEERAKGNILERFSAQQFPDLHSELNLSSLELGDSALYFCASSPTGQGGSPLHFGNGTRLTVT.

The chain recombines TRBV7-3 with TRBJ2-7, with 8 bases aligning to TRBD1. This CDR3 spans 14 amino acids. The germline gives CDR1 SGHTA, CDR2 FQGTGA. V lost 0 bases and J lost 5; bases outside the gene matches: 3. The CDR3 here is CASSLTTGAHEQYF. The DNA for the CDR3 is TGTGCCAGCAGCTTAACGACAGGGGCCCACGAGCAGTACTTC.

This chain links TRBV9 with TRBJ2-3; the D gene is possibly TRBD1 (6 bases). V lost 0 bases and J 2 bases, leaving 13 bases between the germline ends. Germline CDR1 SGDLS, CDR2 YYNGEE. This CDR3 comprises 16 residues. CDR3 amino acids: CASSVGLDRITDTQYF. CDR3 DNA: TGTGCCAGCAGCGTAGGTCTTGACAGGATCACAGATACGCAGTATTTT. Looking up the rest from reference TRBV9 and TRBJ2-3 gives the full variable domain: DSGVTQTPKHLITATGQRVTLRCSPRSGDLSVYWYQQSLDQGLQFLIQYYNGEERAKGNILERFSAQQFPDLHSELNLSSLELGDSALYFCASSVGLDRITDTQYFGPGTRLTVL.

The genes are TRBV7-2 and TRBJ2-1, with 11 bases that match TRBD1. The V gene's germline CDR1 is SGHTA and CDR2 FQGNSA. There are 15 residues in the CDR3. V lost 1 base and J lost 6; bases outside the gene matches: 2. The CDR3 is CASSLGTGGGNEQFF. CDR3 sequence (DNA): TGTGCCAGCAGCTTAGGGACAGGGGGCGGCAATGAGCAGTTCTTC.

The chain combines TRBV28 with TRBJ1-2, with unresolved D. V gave up 2 bases and J gave up 6 bases, with 19 bases separating them. The CDR3 contains 16 residues. The V gene's germline CDR1 is MDHEN and CDR2 SYDVKM. The CDR3: CASSLPLGSVFDGYTF. Here the CDR3 DNA reads TGTGCCAGCAGTTTACCCCTCGGGTCCGTTTTCGATGGCTACACCTTC.

This clone was detected many times. The rearrangement joins TRBV4-3 to TRBJ2-7, with TRBD1 matching over 7 bases. CDR1 LGHNA and CDR2 YSLEER come from the germline V gene. The CDR3 is made up of 15 amino acids. V was pared by 0 bases and J by 1 base, with 3 bases of the junction left unmatched. In DNA, the CDR3 is TGCGCCAGCAGCCAAGATGCAGGGGGTTCCTACGAGCAGTACTTC. Its protein is CASSQDAGGSYEQYF.

A word on this clone: The junction and the germline gene differ at one end; a read error may be behind it. This chain links TRBV19 with TRBJ1-1; the D is unclear. The CDR3 spans 13 residues. Per germline, CDR1 LNHDA and CDR2 SQIVND (reference sequence). The CDR3 sequence: CASSRLDRTEAFF. The CDR3 nucleotides are TGTGCCAGCAGTAGGTTAGATCGCACTGAAGCTTTCTTT.

V gene TRBV5-6 combines with J gene TRBJ1-2; no firm D call. The CDR3 loop spans 12 amino acids. V dropped 4 bases and J dropped 4 bases, with 8 bases sitting between them. The V gene's germline CDR1 is SGHDT and CDR2 YYEEEE. The CDR3 DNA follows: TGTGCCAGCAGCCGGGGAAGCTATGGCTACACCTTC. This encodes CASSRGSYGYTF. Variable domain in full (rest from reference TRBV5-6 and TRBJ1-2): DAGVTQSPTHLIKTRGQQVTLRCSPKSGHDTVSWYQQALGQGPQFIFQYYEEEERQRGNFPDRFSGHQFPNYSSELNVNALLLGDSALYLCASSRGSYGYTFGSGTRLTVV.

The rearrangement uses TRBV7-3 and TRBJ2-2; 8 bases agree with TRBD1. The CDR3 totals 15 residues. CDR1 is SGHTA and CDR2 is FQGTGA in the germline V gene. Unmatched junction bases numbered 7, after V lost 5 bases and J lost 5 bases. CDR3 residues: CASSPAGGRTGELFF. As DNA, the CDR3 is TGTGCCAGCAGCCCAGCAGGGGGCAGAACCGGGGAGCTGTTTTTT.

The J gene is TRBJ1-1, the V gene TRBV2; D gene ambiguous. This CDR3 region has 13 residues. Germline lookup yields CDR1 SNHLY and CDR2 FYNNEI. V was cut by 4 bases and J by 1 base, with 7 bases left in between. CDR3 region: CASSGQSNTEAFF. The CDR3 coding sequence is TGTGCCAGCAGTGGGCAGTCGAACACTGAAGCTTTCTTT.

The V gene is TRBV6-5, the J gene TRBJ1-2, with 8 bases that match TRBD1. The V gene's germline CDR1 is MNHEY and CDR2 SVGAGI. V lost 10 bases to trimming and J lost 6 bases; unmatched junction nucleotides: 13. There are 14 residues in the CDR3. CDR3 amino acids: CATSARGTGDGYTF. CDR3 nucleotide sequence: TGTGCCACCTCGGCTAGGGGGACAGGAGATGGCTACACCTTC.